The 6 T cell receptor beta chains below come from one sample, sequenced in a study of blood T cell repertoires in COVID-19. TCRdb keeps only in-frame clones here, not all; method: immunoSEQ multiplex PCR. The sample lists fewer than 100,000 clones; 82% were seen once. The sequencing input was peripheral blood. These TCRs come from a man aged 45-65 years with acute or convalescent COVID-19.

The chain couples TRBV14 to TRBJ1-1, with D tentatively TRBD1 (5 bases). Germline assignment: CDR1 SGHDN and CDR2 FVKESK. CDR3 length: 13 residues. Trimming removed 4 bases from V and 0 bases from J, with 6 bases in between. Written as DNA, the CDR3 is TGTGCCAGCAGCCGGGACTTGAACACTGAAGCTTTCTTT. Translating it yields CASSRDLNTEAFF.

This clone has just a few counts. The chain combines TRBV5-4 with TRBJ1-1; 9 nucleotides align to TRBD1. The germline V gene has CDR1 SGHNT and CDR2 YYREEE (reference sequence). The CDR3 spans 17 residues. The trim removed 1 base at V and 2 bases at J, leaving 9 bases unmatched. The DNA of the CDR3 is TGTGCCAGCAGCTTGTTGGGGACAGGGTTGATTAACACTGAAGCTTTCTTT. Translated, it gives CASSLLGTGLINTEAFF.

V is TRBV9 and J is TRBJ1-3; D gene unclear. CDR3 size: 16 residues. V gave up 1 base and J gave up 0 bases, with 11 bases separating them. From germline, CDR1 is SGDLS and CDR2 YYNGEE. CDR3 sequence: CASSVTDTNSGNTIYF. The CDR3 nucleotides are TGTGCCAGCAGCGTAACCGATACAAACTCTGGAAACACCATATATTTT.

The chain joins TRBV19 to TRBJ2-2; 9 bases map to TRBD1. V was clipped by 2 bases and J by 9 bases; unmatched bases: 10. The CDR3 extends over 16 amino acids. Germline-derived CDR1 and CDR2 are LNHDA and SQIVND (reference sequence). The CDR3 bases are TGTGCCAGTAGTATATTGGGGACAGGGTGGACGCGGGAGCTGTTTTTT. Translating gives CASSILGTGWTRELFF.

The chain links TRBV15 to TRBJ1-1, with D possibly TRBD1 on 6 matching bases. Germline V lookup: CDR1 LNHNV, CDR2 YYDKDF (reference sequence). Trimming stripped 5 bases from V and 5 bases from J, with 18 bases between. The CDR3 is 15 residues long. In DNA, the CDR3 is TGTGCCACCAGCGGACGGGACACCCTCGGTACTGAAGCTTTCTTT. It encodes CATSGRDTLGTEAFF.

In this sample, this clone turned up once. CDR3 in amino acids: CASSPTGIPYGYTF. CDR3 DNA: TGCGCCAGCAGCCCGACAGGGATTCCCTATGGCTACACCTTC. The chain joins TRBV5-1 to TRBJ1-2; 7 bases map to TRBD1. The V gene's germline CDR1 is SGHRS and CDR2 YFSETQ. The length of the CDR3 is 14 residues. Trimming cost V 4 bases and J 4 bases; bases outside gene matches: 7.